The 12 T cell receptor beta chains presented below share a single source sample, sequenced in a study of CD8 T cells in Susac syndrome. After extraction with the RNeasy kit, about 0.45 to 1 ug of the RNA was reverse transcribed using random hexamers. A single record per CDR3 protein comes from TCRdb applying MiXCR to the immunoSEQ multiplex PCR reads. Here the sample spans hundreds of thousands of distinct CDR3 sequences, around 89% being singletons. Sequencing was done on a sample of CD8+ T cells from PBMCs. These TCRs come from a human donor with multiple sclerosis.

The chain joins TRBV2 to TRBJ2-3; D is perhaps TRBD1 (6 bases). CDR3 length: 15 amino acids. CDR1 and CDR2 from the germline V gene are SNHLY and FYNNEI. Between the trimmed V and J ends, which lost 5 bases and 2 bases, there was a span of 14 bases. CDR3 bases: TGTGCCAGCAGTTTTTACAGGGTAGCCACAGATACGCAGTATTTT. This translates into CASSFYRVATDTQYF.

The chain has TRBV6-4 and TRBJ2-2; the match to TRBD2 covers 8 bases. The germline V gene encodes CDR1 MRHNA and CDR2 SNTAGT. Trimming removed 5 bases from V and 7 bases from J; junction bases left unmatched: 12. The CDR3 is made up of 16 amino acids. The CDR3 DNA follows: TGTGCCAGCAGTCCTCGAGCGGGAGATAGTAACGGGGAGCTGTTTTTT. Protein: CASSPRAGDSNGELFF.

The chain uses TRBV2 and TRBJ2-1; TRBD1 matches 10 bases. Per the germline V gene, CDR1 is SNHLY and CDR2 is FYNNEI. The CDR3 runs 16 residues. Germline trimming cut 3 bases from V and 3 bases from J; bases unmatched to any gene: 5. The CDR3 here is CASSDLGQGYYNEQFF. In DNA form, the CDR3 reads TGTGCCAGCAGTGACCTGGGACAGGGGTACTACAATGAGCAGTTCTTC.

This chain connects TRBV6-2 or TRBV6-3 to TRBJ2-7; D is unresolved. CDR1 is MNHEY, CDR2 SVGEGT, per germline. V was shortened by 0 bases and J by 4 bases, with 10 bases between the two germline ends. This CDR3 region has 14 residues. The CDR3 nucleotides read TGTGCCAGCAGTTACTCGGCGGAACAGTACGAGCAGTACTTC. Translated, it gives CASSYSAEQYEQYF.

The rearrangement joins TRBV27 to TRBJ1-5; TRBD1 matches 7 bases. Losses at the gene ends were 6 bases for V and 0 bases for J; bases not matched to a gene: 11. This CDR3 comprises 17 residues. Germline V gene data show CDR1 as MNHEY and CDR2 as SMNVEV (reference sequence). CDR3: CASSPSGGPFSNQPQHF. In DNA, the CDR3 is TGTGCCAGCAGCCCATCAGGGGGTCCCTTTAGCAATCAGCCCCAGCATTTT.

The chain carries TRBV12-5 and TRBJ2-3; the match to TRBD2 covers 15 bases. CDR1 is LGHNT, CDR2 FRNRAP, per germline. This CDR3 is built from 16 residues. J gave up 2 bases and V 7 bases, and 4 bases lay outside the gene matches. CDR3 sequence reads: CASAGTSGRPTDTQYF. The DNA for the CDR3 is TGTGCTAGTGCCGGGACTAGCGGGAGGCCCACAGATACGCAGTATTTT.

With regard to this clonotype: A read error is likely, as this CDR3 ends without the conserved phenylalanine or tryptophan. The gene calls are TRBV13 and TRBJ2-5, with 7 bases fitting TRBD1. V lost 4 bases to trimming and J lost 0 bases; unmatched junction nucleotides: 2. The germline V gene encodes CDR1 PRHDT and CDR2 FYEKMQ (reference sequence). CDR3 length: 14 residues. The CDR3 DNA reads TGTGCCAGCAGCTCGACAGGGTACCAAGAGACCCAGTACCTC. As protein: CASSSTGYQETQYL.

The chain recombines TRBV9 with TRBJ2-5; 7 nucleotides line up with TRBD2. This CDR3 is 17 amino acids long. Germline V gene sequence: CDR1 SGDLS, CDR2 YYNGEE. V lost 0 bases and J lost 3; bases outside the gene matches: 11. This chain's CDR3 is CASSVEYGEGLKETQYF. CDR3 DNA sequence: TGTGCCAGCAGCGTAGAGTACGGGGAGGGATTGAAAGAGACCCAGTACTTC.

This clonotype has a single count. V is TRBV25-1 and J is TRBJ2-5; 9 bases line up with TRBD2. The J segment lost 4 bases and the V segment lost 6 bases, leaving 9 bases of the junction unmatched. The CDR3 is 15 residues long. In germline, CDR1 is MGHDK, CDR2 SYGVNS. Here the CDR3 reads CASRRGGGEVETQYF. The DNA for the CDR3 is TGTGCCAGCAGACGTGGCGGGGGGGAGGTAGAGACCCAGTACTTC.

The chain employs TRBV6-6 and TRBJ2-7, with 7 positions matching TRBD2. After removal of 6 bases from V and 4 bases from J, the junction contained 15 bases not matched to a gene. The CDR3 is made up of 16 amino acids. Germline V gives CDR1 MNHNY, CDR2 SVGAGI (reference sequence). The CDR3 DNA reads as TGTGCCAGCAGCCCCAGTCTCGTCGCGGGAGTTTACGAGCAGTACTTC. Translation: CASSPSLVAGVYEQYF.

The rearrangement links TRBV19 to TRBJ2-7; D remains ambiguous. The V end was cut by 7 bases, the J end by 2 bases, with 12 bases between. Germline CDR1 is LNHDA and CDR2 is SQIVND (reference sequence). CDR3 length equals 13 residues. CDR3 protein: CASTRTVTYEQYF. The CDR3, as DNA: TGTGCCAGTACGAGAACAGTGACCTACGAGCAGTACTTC.

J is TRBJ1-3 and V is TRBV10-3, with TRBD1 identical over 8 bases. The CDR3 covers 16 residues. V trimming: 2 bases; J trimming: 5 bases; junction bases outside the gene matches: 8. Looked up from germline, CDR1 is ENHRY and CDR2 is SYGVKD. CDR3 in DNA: TGTGCCATCAGTGAGCCAGGACAGGGTTTGCGAAACACCATATATTTT. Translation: CAISEPGQGLRNTIYF.